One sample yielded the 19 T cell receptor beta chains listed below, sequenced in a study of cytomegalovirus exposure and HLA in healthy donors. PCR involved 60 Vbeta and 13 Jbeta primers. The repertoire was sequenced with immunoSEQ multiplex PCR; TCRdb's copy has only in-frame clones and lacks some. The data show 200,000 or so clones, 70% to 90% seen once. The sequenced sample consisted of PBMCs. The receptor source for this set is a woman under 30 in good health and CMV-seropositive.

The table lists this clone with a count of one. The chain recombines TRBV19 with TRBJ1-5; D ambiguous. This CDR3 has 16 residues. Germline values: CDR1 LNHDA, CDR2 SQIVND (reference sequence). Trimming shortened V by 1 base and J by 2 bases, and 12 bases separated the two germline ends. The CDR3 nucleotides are TGTGCCAGTAGTATAGGAGGGCCCTGGGGCAATCAGCCCCAGCATTTT. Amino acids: CASSIGGPWGNQPQHF. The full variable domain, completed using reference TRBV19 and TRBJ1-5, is DGGITQSPKYLFRKEGQNVTLSCEQNLNHDAMYWYRQDPGQGLRLIYYSQIVNDFQKGDIAEGYSVSREKKESFPLTVTSAQKNPTAFYLCASSIGGPWGNQPQHFGDGTRLSIL.

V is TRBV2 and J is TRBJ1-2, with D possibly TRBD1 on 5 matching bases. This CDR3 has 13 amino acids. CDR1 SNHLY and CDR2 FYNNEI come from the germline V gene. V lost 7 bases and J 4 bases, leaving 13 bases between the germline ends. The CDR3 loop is CASMADTGYGYTF. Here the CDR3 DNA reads TGTGCCAGCATGGCGGATACAGGCTATGGCTACACCTTC.

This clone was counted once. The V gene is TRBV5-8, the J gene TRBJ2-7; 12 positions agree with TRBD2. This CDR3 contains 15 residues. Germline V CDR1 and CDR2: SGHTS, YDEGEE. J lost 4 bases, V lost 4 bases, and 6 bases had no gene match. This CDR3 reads CASSTTSGGLYEQYV. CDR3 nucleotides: TGTGCCAGCAGCACAACTAGCGGGGGGCTATACGAGCAGTACGTC.

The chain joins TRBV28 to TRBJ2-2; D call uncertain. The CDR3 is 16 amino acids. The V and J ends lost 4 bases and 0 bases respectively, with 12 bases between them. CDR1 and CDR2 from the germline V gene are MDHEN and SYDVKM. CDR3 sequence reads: CASSWPLGANTGELFF. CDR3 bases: TGTGCCAGCAGTTGGCCCCTAGGAGCGAACACCGGGGAGCTGTTTTTT.

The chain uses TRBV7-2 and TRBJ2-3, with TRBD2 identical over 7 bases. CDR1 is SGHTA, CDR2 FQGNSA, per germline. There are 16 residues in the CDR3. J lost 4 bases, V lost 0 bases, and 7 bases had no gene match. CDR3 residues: CASSLAGAGTADTQYF. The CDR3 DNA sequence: TGTGCCAGCAGCTTAGCAGGAGCGGGGACTGCAGATACGCAGTATTTT.

In DNA form, the CDR3 reads TGCAGCTCCCAGGGCGGCCAGGAGTACCAAGAGACCCAGTACTTC. This gives the protein CSSQGGQEYQETQYF. The J gene is TRBJ2-5, the V gene TRBV29-1, with a tentative D call TRBD1 (5 bases). CDR1 is SQVTM, CDR2 ANQGSEA, per germline. Trimming took off 8 bases at V and 0 bases at J, with 19 bases between the two ends. This CDR3 spans 15 amino acids.

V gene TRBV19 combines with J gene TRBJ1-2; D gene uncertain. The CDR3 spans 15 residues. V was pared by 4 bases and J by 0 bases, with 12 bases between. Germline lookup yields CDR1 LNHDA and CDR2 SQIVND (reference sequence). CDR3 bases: TGTGCCAGTAGTAGGGCAGGATCTGCTAACTATGGCTACACCTTC. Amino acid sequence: CASSRAGSANYGYTF.

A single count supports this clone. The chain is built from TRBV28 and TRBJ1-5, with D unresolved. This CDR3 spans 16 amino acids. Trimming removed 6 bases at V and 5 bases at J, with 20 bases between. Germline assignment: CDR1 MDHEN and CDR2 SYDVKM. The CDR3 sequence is CASSPYQAAFDQPQHF. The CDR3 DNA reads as TGTGCCAGCAGCCCTTATCAGGCAGCTTTCGATCAGCCCCAGCATTTT. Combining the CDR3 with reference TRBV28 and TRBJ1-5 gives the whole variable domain DVKVTQSSRYLVKRTGEKVFLECVQDMDHENMFWYRQDPGLGLRLIYFSYDVKMKEKGDIPEGYSVSREKKERFSLILESASTNQTSMYLCASSPYQAAFDQPQHFGDGTRLSIL.

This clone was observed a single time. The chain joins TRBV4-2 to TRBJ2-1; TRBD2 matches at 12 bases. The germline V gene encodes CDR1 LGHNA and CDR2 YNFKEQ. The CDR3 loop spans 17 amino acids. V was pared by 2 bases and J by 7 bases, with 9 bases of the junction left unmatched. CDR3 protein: CASSQNLGLAGRNEQFF. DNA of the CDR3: TGTGCCAGCAGCCAAAACTTAGGACTAGCGGGGAGGAATGAGCAGTTCTTC.

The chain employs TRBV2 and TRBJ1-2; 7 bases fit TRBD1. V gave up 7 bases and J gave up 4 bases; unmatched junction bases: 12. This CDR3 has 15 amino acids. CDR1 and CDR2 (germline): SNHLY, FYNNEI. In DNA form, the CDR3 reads TGTGCCAGCACCCTAGGGGGCAGGCGCGGCTATGGCTACACCTTC. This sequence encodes CASTLGGRRGYGYTF.

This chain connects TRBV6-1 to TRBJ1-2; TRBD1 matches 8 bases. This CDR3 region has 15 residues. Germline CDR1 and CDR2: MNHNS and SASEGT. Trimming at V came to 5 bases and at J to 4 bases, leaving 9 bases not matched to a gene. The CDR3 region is CASSPLQGDTYGYTF. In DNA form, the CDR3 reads TGTGCCAGCAGTCCTTTACAGGGGGACACCTATGGCTACACCTTC.

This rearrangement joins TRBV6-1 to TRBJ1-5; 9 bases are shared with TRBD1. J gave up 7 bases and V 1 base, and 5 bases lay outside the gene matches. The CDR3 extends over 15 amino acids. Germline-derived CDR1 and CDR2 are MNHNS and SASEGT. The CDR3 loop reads CASSEGGTGYQPQHF. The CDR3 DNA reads TGTGCCAGCAGTGAAGGGGGGACAGGGTACCAGCCCCAGCATTTT.

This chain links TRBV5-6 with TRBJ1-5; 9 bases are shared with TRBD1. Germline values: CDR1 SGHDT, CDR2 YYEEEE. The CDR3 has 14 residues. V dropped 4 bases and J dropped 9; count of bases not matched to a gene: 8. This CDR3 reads CASSVGQGEWPQHF. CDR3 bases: TGTGCCAGCAGCGTGGGACAGGGAGAATGGCCCCAGCATTTT.

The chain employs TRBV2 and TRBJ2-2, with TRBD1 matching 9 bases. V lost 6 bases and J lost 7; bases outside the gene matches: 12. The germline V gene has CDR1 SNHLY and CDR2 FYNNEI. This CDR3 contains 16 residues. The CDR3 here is CASRLGTGRPLGELFF. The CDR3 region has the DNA TGTGCCAGCAGATTGGGGACAGGGAGGCCCCTCGGGGAGCTGTTTTTT.

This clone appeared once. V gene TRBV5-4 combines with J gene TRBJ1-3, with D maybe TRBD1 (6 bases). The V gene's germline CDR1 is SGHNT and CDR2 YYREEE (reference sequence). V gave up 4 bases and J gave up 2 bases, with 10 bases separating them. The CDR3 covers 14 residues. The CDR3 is CASSLTGTGNTIYF. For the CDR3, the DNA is TGTGCCAGCAGCCTGACAGGCACTGGAAACACCATATATTTT.

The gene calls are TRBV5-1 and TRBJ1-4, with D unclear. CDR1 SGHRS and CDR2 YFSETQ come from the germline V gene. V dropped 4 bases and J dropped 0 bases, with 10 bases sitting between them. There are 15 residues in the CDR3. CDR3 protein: CASSGGRPTNEKLFF. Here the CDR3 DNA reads TGCGCCAGCAGCGGAGGACGGCCAACTAATGAAAAACTGTTTTTT. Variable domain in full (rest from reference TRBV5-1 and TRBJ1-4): KAGVTQTPRYLIKTRGQQVTLSCSPISGHRSVSWYQQTPGQGLQFLFEYFSETQRNKGNFPGRFSGRQFSNSRSEMNVSTLELGDSALYLCASSGGRPTNEKLFFGSGTQLSVL.

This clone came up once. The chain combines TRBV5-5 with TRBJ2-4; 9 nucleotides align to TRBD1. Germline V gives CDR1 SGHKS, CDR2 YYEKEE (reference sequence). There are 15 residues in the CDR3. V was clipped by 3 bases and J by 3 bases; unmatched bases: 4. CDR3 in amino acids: CASSWTGDGKNIQYF. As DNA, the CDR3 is TGTGCCAGCAGCTGGACAGGGGATGGCAAAAACATTCAGTACTTC.

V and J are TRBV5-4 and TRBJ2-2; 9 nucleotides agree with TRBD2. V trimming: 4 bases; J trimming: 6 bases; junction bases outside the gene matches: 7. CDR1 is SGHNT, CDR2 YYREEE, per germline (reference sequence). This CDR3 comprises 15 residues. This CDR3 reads CASSQRGVLSGELFF. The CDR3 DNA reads TGTGCCAGCAGCCAGCGGGGGGTCCTGTCCGGGGAGCTGTTTTTT.

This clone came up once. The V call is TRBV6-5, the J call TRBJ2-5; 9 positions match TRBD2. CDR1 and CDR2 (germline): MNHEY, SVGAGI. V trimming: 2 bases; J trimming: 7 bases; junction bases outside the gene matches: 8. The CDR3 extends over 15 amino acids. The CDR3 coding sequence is TGTGCCAGCAGTTACAGTCTAGCGGGAACCGGGACCCAGTACTTC. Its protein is CASSYSLAGTGTQYF.